The T cell receptor beta chain under discussion was sequenced for a study of circulating CD8 cells and anti-PD-1 response in melanoma. Each library started from 15 ng of total RNA using the QIAseq Immune Repertoire TCR panel. MiXCR, applied by TCRdb to the reads, yields one record per CDR3 protein. Of a few hundred distinct CDR3 sequences listed, around 8.8% are singletons. Study-wide results and caveats: Under 7.5% of TRB clonotypes were shared between subsets at M1. A small cohort with few responders supplied the baseline and M1 comparisons.

Four subsets defined by PD-1 and/or TIGIT were sorted from live CD3+CD8+TCRalphabeta+ cells. This clonotype is classed as medium-sized. The antigen is not known. The CDR3 spans 15 residues. Germline CDR1 and CDR2: SGHTA and FQGNSA. Trimming took off 1 base at V and 0 bases at J, with 7 bases between the two ends. The gene calls are TRBV7-2 and TRBJ2-1, with unresolved D. The origin of this receptor is a human donor with melanoma. The specimen comprised CD8+ T cells from PBMCs, sampled at baseline or after one month of anti-PD-1 therapy (not recorded which). CDR3 DNA sequence: TGTGCCAGCAGCTTAGAGGGCAACTCCTACAATGAGCAGTTCTTC. The encoded protein is CASSLEGNSYNEQFF.